This TCR beta chain derives from a study of STAT3 mutations in large granular lymphocyte leukemia. Whole-study results and caveats: Every T-cell large granular lymphocyte leukemia patient had at least one immunodominant TCR beta clonotype.

Points on this clone: Its specificity is not known.

The CDR3 has 14 residues. The ends were cut back, 3 bases at V and 0 bases at J, with 11 bases in the middle. Germline CDR1 is SQVTM and CDR2 is ANQGSEA. Produced via immunoSEQ multiplex PCR; TCRdb's table is partial and in-frame only. The sample lists 25,000 to 40,000 clones; approximately 86% were seen once. Input material: peripheral blood mononuclear cells. The rearrangement joins TRBV29-1 to TRBJ1-1, with unresolved D. The TCR was taken from a man aged 60-69 years with T-cell large granular lymphocyte leukemia. Some clones in this sample may be carry-over from other donors' samples. The CDR3 region has the DNA TGCAGCGTTGACGGCATCCGCATGAACACTGAAGCTTTCTTT. This translates into CSVDGIRMNTEAFF.